A selection of T cell receptor beta chains follows, all from one sample in a study of radiation and T cells in renal cell carcinoma. Assay: immunoSEQ multiplex PCR; the TCRdb copy retains only in-frame clones and omits some. The table has about 18,000 clones, approximately 59% seen once. Source: tumor tissue, taken from a patient whose treatment was nephrectomy without radiotherapy. These receptors all come from a man aged 45-65 years with renal cell carcinoma. Both conserved end residues are part of each CDR3. D genes are given only for firm matches. Size values are once, few and many counts, or a class for expanded clones, and some rows have none.

CDR3nt: TGCGCCAGCAGCCGTACAGGGGGCGGCAATCAGCCCCAGCATTTT
CDR3aa: CASSRTGGGNQPQHF
abundance: NA
j_gene: TRBJ1-5
v_gene: TRBV5-1
d_gene: TRBD1

CDR3nt: TGTGCCAGCAGGACCGGGAGCCAAGAGACCCAGTACTTC
CDR3aa: CASRTGSQETQYF
abundance: many
j_gene: TRBJ2-5
v_gene: TRBV7-2
d_gene: NA

CDR3nt: TGTGCCAGCAGCCAAGGCTCCCTCTACTCTGTTCAGTACTTC
CDR3aa: CASSQGSLYSVQYF
abundance: many
j_gene: TRBJ2-4
v_gene: TRBV14
d_gene: NA

CDR3nt: TGTGCCAGTAGTATCCAACAGGGAAAAACCGGGGAGCTGTTTTTT
CDR3aa: CASSIQQGKTGELFF
abundance: NA
j_gene: TRBJ2-2
v_gene: TRBV19
d_gene: NA

CDR3nt: TGCGCCAGCAGCCAAGACCCTAATAGCGGCTCCTACAATGAGCAGTTCTTC
CDR3aa: CASSQDPNSGSYNEQFF
abundance: once
j_gene: TRBJ2-1
v_gene: TRBV4-3
d_gene: NA

CDR3nt: TGTGCCAGCAGTACCCTTCCAGGGGGCACGAACACTGAAGCTTTCTTT
CDR3aa: CASSTLPGGTNTEAFF
abundance: few
j_gene: TRBJ1-1
v_gene: TRBV9
d_gene: TRBD1

CDR3nt: TGTGCTAGTGGAACAGGGGAGAGCAATCAGCCCCAGCATTTT
CDR3aa: CASGTGESNQPQHF
abundance: few
j_gene: TRBJ1-5
v_gene: TRBV12-5
d_gene: TRBD1

CDR3nt: TGTGCCAGTGGGACAGGGGCCGGTGGCTATGGCTACACCTTC
CDR3aa: CASGTGAGGYGYTF
abundance: NA
j_gene: TRBJ1-2
v_gene: TRBV19
d_gene: TRBD1

CDR3nt: TGTGCCAGCAGTGAAGTCGAGGGGGCTGTAAACGAGCAGTACTTC
CDR3aa: CASSEVEGAVNEQYF
abundance: NA
j_gene: TRBJ2-7
v_gene: TRBV2
d_gene: TRBD1

CDR3nt: TGTGCCAGTAGTATAGGTCGGACACGGCTGAACACTGAAGCTTTCTTT
CDR3aa: CASSIGRTRLNTEAFF
abundance: once
j_gene: TRBJ1-1
v_gene: TRBV19
d_gene: NA

CDR3nt: TGTGCCAGCAGTAAGACAGCCTCCTACGAGCAGTACTTC
CDR3aa: CASSKTASYEQYF
abundance: NA
j_gene: TRBJ2-7
v_gene: TRBV21-1
d_gene: NA

CDR3nt: TGTGCCAGTAGTAACAGAAACACTGAAGCTTTCTTT
CDR3aa: CASSNRNTEAFF
abundance: medium-sized
j_gene: TRBJ1-1
v_gene: TRBV19
d_gene: NA

CDR3nt: TGTGCCTGGAGTATGGACAGCCTATATCAGCCCCAGCATTTT
CDR3aa: CAWSMDSLYQPQHF
abundance: NA
j_gene: TRBJ1-5
v_gene: TRBV30
d_gene: NA

CDR3nt: TGTGCCAGCAGCTTGATTCCTGCAACTAATGAAAAACTGTTTTTT
CDR3aa: CASSLIPATNEKLFF
abundance: NA
j_gene: TRBJ1-4
v_gene: TRBV7-2
d_gene: NA

CDR3nt: TGTGCCAGCATCCGGGAGGGCCACAATGAGCAGTTCTTC
CDR3aa: CASIREGHNEQFF
abundance: few
j_gene: TRBJ2-1
v_gene: TRBV28
d_gene: TRBD2

CDR3nt: TGCGCCAGCAGCCCCGGGACAGGTACCTACGAGCAGTACTTC
CDR3aa: CASSPGTGTYEQYF
abundance: NA
j_gene: TRBJ2-7
v_gene: TRBV4-3
d_gene: TRBD1

CDR3nt: TGTGCCAGCAGCCTCCGGGGGGGCGAGATAGATACGCAGTATTTT
CDR3aa: CASSLRGGEIDTQYF
abundance: NA
j_gene: TRBJ2-3
v_gene: TRBV7-2
d_gene: TRBD2

CDR3nt: TGTGCCAGCACCTCGAGCAGGGGGAATATGAACACTGAAGCTTTCTTT
CDR3aa: CASTSSRGNMNTEAFF
abundance: NA
j_gene: TRBJ1-1
v_gene: TRBV13
d_gene: TRBD1

CDR3nt: TGTGCCTGGAGTCTCAGGGGCCCCTGGACAAAACTGTTTTTT
CDR3aa: CAWSLRGPWTKLFF
abundance: NA
j_gene: TRBJ1-4
v_gene: TRBV30
d_gene: NA

CDR3nt: TGTGCCAGCAGCCCCAGTGGTTTAGCGGGAGTAATCCGGGAGCTGTTTTTT
CDR3aa: CASSPSGLAGVIRELFF
abundance: NA
j_gene: TRBJ2-2
v_gene: TRBV7-2
d_gene: TRBD2

CDR3nt: TGTGCCAGCACCCCAACGGGGGGGAGAGGCTATGGCTACACCTTC
CDR3aa: CASTPTGGRGYGYTF
abundance: NA
j_gene: TRBJ1-2
v_gene: TRBV9
d_gene: NA

CDR3nt: TGCGCCAGCAGCCCGGGCGGGGGGTTCACCTCCTACGAGCAGTACTTC
CDR3aa: CASSPGGGFTSYEQYF
abundance: NA
j_gene: TRBJ2-7
v_gene: TRBV5-1
d_gene: TRBD2

CDR3nt: TGTGCCAGCGGAACTGGACTTCTCAATCAGCCCCAGCATTTT
CDR3aa: CASGTGLLNQPQHF
abundance: NA
j_gene: TRBJ1-5
v_gene: TRBV6-1
d_gene: NA

CDR3nt: TGTGCCAGCAGTTCTCCCGGGACAACCGGGGCCAACGTCCTGACTTTC
CDR3aa: CASSSPGTTGANVLTF
abundance: few
j_gene: TRBJ2-6
v_gene: TRBV28
d_gene: NA